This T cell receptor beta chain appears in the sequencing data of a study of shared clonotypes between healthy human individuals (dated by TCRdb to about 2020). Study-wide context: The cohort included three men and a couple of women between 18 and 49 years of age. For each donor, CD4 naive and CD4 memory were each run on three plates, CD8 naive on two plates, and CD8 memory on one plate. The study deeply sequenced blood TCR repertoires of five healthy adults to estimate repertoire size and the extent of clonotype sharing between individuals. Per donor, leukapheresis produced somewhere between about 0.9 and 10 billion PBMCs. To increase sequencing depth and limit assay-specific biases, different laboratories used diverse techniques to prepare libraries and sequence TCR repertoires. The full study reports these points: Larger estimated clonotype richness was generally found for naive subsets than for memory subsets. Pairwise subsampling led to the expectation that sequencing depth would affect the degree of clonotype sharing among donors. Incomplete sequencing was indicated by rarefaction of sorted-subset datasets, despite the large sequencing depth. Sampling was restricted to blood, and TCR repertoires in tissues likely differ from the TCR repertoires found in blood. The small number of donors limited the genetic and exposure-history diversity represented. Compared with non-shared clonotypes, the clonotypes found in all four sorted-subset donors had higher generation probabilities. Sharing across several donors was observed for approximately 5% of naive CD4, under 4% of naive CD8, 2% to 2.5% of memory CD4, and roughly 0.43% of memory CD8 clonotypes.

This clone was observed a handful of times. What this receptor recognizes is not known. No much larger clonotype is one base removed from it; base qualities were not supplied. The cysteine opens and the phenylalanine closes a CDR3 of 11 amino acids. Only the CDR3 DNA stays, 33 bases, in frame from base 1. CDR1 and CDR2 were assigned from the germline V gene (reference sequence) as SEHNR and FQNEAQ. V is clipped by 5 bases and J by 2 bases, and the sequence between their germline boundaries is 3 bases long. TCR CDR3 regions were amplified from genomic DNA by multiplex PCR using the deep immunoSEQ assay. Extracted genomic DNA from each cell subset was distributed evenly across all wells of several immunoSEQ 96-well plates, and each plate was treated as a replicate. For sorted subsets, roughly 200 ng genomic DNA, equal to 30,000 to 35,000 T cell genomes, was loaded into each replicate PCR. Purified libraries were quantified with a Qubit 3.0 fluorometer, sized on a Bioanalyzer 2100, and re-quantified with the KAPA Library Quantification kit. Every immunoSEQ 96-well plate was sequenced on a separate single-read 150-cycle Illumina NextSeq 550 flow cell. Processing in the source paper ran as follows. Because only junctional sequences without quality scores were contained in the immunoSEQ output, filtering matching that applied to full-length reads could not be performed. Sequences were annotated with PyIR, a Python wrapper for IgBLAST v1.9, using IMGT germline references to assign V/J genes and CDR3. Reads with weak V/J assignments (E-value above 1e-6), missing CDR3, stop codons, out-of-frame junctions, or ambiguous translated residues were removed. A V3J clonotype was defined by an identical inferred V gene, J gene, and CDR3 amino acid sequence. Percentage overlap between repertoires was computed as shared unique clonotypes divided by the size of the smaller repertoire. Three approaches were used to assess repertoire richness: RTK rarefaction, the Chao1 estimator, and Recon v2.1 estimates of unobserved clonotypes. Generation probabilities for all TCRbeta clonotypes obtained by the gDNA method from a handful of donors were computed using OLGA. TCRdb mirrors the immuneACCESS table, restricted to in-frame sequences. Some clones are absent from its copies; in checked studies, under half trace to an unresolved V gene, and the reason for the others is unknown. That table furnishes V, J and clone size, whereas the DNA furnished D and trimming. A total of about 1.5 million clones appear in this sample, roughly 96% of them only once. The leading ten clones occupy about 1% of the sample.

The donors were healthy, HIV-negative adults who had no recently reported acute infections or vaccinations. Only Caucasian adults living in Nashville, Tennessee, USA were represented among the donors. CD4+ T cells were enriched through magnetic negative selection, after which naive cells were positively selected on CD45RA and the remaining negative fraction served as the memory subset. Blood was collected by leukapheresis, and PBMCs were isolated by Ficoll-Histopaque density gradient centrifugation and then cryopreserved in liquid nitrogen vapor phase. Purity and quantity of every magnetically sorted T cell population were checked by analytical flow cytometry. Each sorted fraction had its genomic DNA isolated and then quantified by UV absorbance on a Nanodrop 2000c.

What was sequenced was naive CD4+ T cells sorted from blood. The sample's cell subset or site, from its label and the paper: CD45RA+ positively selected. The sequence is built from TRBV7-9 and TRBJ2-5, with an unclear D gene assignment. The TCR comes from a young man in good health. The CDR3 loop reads CASSKQETQYF. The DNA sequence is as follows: TGTGCCAGCAGCAAACAAGAGACCCAGTACTTC.